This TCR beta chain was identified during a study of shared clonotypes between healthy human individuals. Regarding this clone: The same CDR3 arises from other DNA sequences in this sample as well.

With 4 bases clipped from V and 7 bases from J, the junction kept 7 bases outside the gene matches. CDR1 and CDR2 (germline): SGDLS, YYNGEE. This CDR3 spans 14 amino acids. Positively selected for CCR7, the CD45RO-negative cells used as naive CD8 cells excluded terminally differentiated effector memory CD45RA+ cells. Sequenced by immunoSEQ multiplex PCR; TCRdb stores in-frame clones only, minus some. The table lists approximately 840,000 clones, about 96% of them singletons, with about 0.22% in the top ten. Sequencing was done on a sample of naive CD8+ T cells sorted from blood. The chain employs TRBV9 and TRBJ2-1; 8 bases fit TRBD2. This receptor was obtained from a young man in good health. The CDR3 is CASSPGTSYNEQFF. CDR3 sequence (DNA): TGTGCCAGCAGCCCCGGGACTAGTTATAATGAGCAGTTCTTC.